The rows below give T cell receptor beta chains drawn from one sample of a study of shared clonotypes between healthy human individuals. Libraries were prepared by immunoSEQ multiplex PCR; TCRdb keeps only in-frame clonotypes and omits some of them. The table includes about 2 million clones, roughly 94% detected once. The sample was naive CD8+ T cells sorted from blood. The origin of the receptors is a man aged 18 to 35 in good health. Each CDR3 is given with its conserved first and last residue. The D gene is left open where the match is weak.

j_gene: TRBJ2-3
d_gene: TRBD2
v_gene: TRBV11-2
CDR3aa: CASSSAMVLAGGEDTQYF
CDR3nt: TGTGCCAGCAGCTCCGCGATGGTACTAGCGGGAGGTGAAGATACGCAGTATTTT

j_gene: TRBJ1-2
d_gene: .
v_gene: TRBV29-1
CDR3aa: CSVDDMMDGYTF
CDR3nt: TGCAGCGTTGACGACATGATGGACGGCTACACCTTC

j_gene: TRBJ2-7
d_gene: TRBD2
v_gene: TRBV7-9
CDR3aa: CASSSTSGRASYEQYF
CDR3nt: TGTGCCAGCAGCTCGACTAGCGGGAGGGCCTCCTACGAGCAGTACTTC

j_gene: TRBJ1-6
d_gene: .
v_gene: TRBV5-1
CDR3aa: CASSPDSRSPLHF
CDR3nt: TGCGCCAGCAGCCCGGACAGTAGGTCACCCCTCCACTTT

j_gene: TRBJ2-3
d_gene: .
v_gene: TRBV7-9
CDR3aa: CASRVGTDTQYF
CDR3nt: TGTGCCAGCAGGGTCGGCACAGATACGCAGTATTTT

j_gene: TRBJ1-2
d_gene: TRBD1
v_gene: TRBV4-3
CDR3aa: CASSQHGQGDGYTF
CDR3nt: TGCGCCAGCAGCCAGCACGGACAGGGCGATGGCTACACCTTC

j_gene: TRBJ2-7
d_gene: .
v_gene: TRBV6-1
CDR3aa: CASSEGEGVLYEQYF
CDR3nt: TGTGCCAGCAGTGAAGGTGAAGGGGTGTTATACGAGCAGTACTTC

j_gene: TRBJ1-1
d_gene: TRBD1
v_gene: TRBV28
CDR3aa: CASSPWGQQNTEAFF
CDR3nt: TGTGCCAGCAGTCCATGGGGACAGCAGAACACTGAAGCTTTCTTT

j_gene: TRBJ2-2
d_gene: .
v_gene: TRBV7-9
CDR3aa: CASSLKFPSEYTGELFF
CDR3nt: TGTGCCAGCAGCTTAAAATTCCCTAGCGAATACACCGGGGAGCTGTTTTTT

j_gene: TRBJ1-2
d_gene: .
v_gene: TRBV6-6
CDR3aa: CASSYSPGSTGYTF
CDR3nt: TGTGCCAGCAGTTACTCGCCAGGCTCAACGGGCTACACCTTC

j_gene: TRBJ1-5
d_gene: .
v_gene: TRBV25-1
CDR3aa: CASSSRFGNQPQHF
CDR3nt: TGTGCCAGCAGTTCCAGGTTCGGGAATCAGCCCCAGCATTTT